The clone carrying this T cell receptor beta chain came up a few times. Antigen: not known. Unmatched junction bases numbered 7, after V lost 1 base and J lost 5 bases. Per germline, CDR1 SGHDT and CDR2 YYEEEE. The CDR3 runs to 17 residues. The data were taken from a study of cytomegalovirus exposure and HLA in healthy donors. Study-wide results and caveats: A later analysis linked 15,000 to 20,000 TCR beta sequences to HLA alleles at 0.05 false discovery rate.

The PCR used 60 Vbeta and 13 Jbeta primers. Sequenced by immunoSEQ multiplex PCR; TCRdb stores in-frame clones only, minus some. The table records some 150,000 clones, over 70% of them present only once. The sequence was obtained from a man aged 25-40 years in good health and CMV-seropositive. The rearrangement joins TRBV5-6 to TRBJ1-5; 12 positions agree with TRBD1. The sequencing input was PBMCs. CDR3 nucleotides: TGTGCCAGCAGCTTGTACAGCGGGACAGGGGGCTATCAGCCCCAGCATTTT. As protein: CASSLYSGTGGYQPQHF.